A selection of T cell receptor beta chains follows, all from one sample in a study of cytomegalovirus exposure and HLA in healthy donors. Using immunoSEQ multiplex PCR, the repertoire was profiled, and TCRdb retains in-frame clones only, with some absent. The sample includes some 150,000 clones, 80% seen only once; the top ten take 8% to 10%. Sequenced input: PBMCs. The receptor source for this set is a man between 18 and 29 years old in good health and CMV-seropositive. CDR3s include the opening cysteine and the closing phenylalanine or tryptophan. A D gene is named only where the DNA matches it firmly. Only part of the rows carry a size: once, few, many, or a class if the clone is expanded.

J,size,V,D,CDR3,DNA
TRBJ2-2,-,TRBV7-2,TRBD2,CASSITTSGGGGELFF,TGTGCCAGCAGCATAACGACTAGCGGGGGGGGCGGGGAGCTGTTTTTT
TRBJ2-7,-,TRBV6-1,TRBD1,CASSSREGGLDEQYF,TGTGCCAGCAGTTCTCGGGAAGGGGGCTTGGACGAGCAGTACTTC
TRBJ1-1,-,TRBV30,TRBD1,CAWRYRDRGSSEAFF,TGTGCCTGGCGTTACCGGGACAGGGGAAGTAGTGAAGCTTTCTTT
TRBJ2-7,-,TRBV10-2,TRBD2,CASSESFVTSGLYEQYF,TGCGCCAGCAGTGAGTCGTTTGTGACTAGCGGTCTCTACGAGCAGTACTTC
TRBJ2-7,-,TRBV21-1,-,CATPRGAGPYEQYF,TGTGCCACCCCCAGGGGAGCGGGACCTTACGAGCAGTACTTC
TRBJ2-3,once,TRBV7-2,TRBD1,CASSLEALAGGLTDTQYF,TGTGCCAGCAGCCTAGAGGCCCTAGCAGGGGGCCTTACAGATACGCAGTATTTT
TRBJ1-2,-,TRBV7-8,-,CASSAAVNYGYTF,TGTGCCAGCAGCGCCGCAGTAAACTATGGCTACACCTTC
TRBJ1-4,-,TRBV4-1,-,CASSQGQGGEKLFF,TGCGCCAGCAGCCAAGGGCAGGGAGGAGAAAAACTGTTTTTT
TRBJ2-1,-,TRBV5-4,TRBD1,CASSLVDAGGRNEQFF,TGTGCCAGCAGCTTGGTTGATGCAGGGGGCCGCAATGAGCAGTTCTTC
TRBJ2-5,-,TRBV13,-,CASSLGAGSAQETQYF,TGTGCCAGCAGCTTAGGGGCGGGGTCTGCCCAAGAGACCCAGTACTTC
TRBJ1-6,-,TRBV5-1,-,CASSSGRTGINSPLHF,TGCGCCAGCAGCTCAGGACGAACAGGGATTAATTCACCCCTCCACTTT
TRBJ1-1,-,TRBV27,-,CASSFGGSNTEAFF,TGTGCCAGCAGTTTCGGCGGGTCGAACACTGAAGCTTTCTTT
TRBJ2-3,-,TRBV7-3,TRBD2,CASSHGTSGSTDTQYF,TGTGCCAGCAGCCACGGGACTAGCGGTAGCACAGATACGCAGTATTTT
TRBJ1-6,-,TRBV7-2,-,CASSSTAASPLHF,TGTGCCAGCAGCTCGACAGCCGCATCACCCCTCCACTTT
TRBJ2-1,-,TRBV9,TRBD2,CASSVASGPAGEFF,TGTGCCAGCAGCGTAGCTAGCGGGCCAGCCGGCGAGTTCTTC
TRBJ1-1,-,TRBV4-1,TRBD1,CASSQPGQGSAEAFF,TGCGCCAGCAGCCAACCGGGACAGGGTAGCGCTGAAGCTTTCTTT
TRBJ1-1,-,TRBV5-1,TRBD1,CASSFRTGGGPGAFF,TGCGCCAGCAGCTTTAGGACAGGGGGAGGCCCGGGAGCTTTCTTT
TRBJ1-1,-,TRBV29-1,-,CSVGSSQAFF,TGCAGCGTCGGGTCTTCCCAAGCTTTCTTT
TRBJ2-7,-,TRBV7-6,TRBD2,CASSLPAQGLAGNEQYF,TGTGCCAGCAGCTTACCGGCCCAGGGACTAGCGGGGAACGAGCAGTACTTC
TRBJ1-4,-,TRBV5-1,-,CASSLGGGVATNEKLFF,TGCGCCAGCAGCTTGGGGGGAGGGGTTGCAACTAATGAAAAACTGTTTTTT
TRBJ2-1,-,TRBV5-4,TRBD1,CASSVINRGLDEQFF,TGTGCCAGCAGCGTCATCAACAGGGGGCTAGATGAGCAGTTCTTC
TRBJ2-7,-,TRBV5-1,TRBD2,CASSLTSGAYEQYF,TGCGCCAGCAGCTTGACTAGCGGGGCCTACGAGCAGTACTTC
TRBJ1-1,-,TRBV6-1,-,CASSEQSLEAFF,TGCGCCAGCAGTGAGCAGTCCCTTGAAGCTTTCTTT
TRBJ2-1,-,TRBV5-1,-,CASSLGRLWSEQFF,TGCGCCAGCAGCTTGGGCCGACTATGGAGTGAGCAGTTCTTC
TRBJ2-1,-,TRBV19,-,CASSIRVDSYNEQFF,TGTGCCAGTAGTATTAGAGTAGACTCCTACAATGAGCAGTTCTTC
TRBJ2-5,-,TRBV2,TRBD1,CASRERTGVETQYF,TGTGCCAGCAGGGAGCGGACAGGGGTCGAGACCCAGTACTTC
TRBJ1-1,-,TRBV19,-,CASSRMGREAFF,TGTGCCAGTAGTCGAATGGGGAGAGAAGCTTTCTTT
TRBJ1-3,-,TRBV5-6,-,CASSLLLPSGNTIYF,TGTGCCAGCAGCTTGTTACTGCCTTCTGGAAACACCATATATTTT
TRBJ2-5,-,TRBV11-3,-,CASSLGETVLGETQYF,TGTGCCAGCAGCTTAGGGGAGACCGTCTTAGGAGAGACCCAGTACTTC
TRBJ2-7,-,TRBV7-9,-,CASSLSESGASYEQYF,TGTGCCAGCAGCTTATCAGAGAGCGGCGCTTCCTACGAGCAGTACTTC
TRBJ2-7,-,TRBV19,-,CASSIGAYEQYF,TGTGCCAGTAGTATAGGCGCCTACGAGCAGTACTTC
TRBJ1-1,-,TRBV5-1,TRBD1,CASSLERGPQSGTEAFF,TGCGCCAGCAGCTTGGAAAGGGGGCCCCAGTCGGGCACTGAAGCTTTCTTT
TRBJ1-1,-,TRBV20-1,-,CSAREAREAFF,TGCAGTGCTAGGGAGGCCCGTGAGGCTTTCTTT
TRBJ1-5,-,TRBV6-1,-,CASSEEVQANQPQHF,TGTGCCAGCAGTGAAGAGGTGCAGGCTAATCAGCCCCAGCATTTT
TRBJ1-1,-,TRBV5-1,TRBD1,CASSPRGQGGNTEAFF,TGCGCCAGCAGCCCTCGGGGACAGGGTGGGAACACTGAAGCTTTCTTT
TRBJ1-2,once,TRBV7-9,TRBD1,CASSPRTGSEGYGYTF,TGTGCCAGCAGTCCCCGGACAGGGTCGGAAGGATATGGCTACACCTTC
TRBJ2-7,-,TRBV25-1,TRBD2,CASKVISAGGAYEQYF,TGTGCCAGCAAAGTAATTTCGGCGGGAGGTGCCTACGAGCAGTACTTC
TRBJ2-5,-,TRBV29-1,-,CSTSTRPDQYF,TGCAGCACCTCGACGCGGCCTGACCAGTACTTC
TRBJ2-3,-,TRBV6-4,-,CASSPSGDTQYF,TGTGCCAGCAGTCCCTCGGGAGATACGCAGTATTTT
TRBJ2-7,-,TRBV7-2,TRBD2,CASSFSGGSTYEQYF,TGTGCCAGCAGCTTTAGCGGGGGAAGCACCTACGAGCAGTACTTC
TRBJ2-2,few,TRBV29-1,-,CSGLDMVGELFF,TGCAGCGGTCTTGACATGGTCGGGGAGCTGTTTTTT
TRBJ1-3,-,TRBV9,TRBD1,CASSTSPGQTRSGNTIYF,TGTGCCAGCAGCACCTCTCCGGGACAGACTCGCTCTGGAAACACCATATATTTT
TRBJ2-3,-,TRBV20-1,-,CSASGGGPQYF,TGCAGTGCTAGCGGGGGTGGGCCGCAGTATTTT
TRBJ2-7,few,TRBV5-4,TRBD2,CASSLGLAGEYEQYF,TGTGCCAGCAGCTTGGGACTAGCGGGAGAATACGAGCAGTACTTC
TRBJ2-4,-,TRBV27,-,CASSQIDDWNSQYF,TGTGCCAGCAGTCAGATTGACGATTGGAACAGTCAGTACTTC
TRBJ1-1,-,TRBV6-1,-,CASRLGTGEFQAFF,TGTGCCAGCAGGCTCGGAACAGGCGAGTTCCAAGCTTTCTTT
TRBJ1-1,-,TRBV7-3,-,CASSWTPGSEAFF,TGTGCCAGCAGCTGGACACCTGGTTCTGAAGCTTTCTTT
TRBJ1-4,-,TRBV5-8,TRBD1,CATPRRTGEKLFF,TGTGCCACCCCCAGACGGACAGGGGAAAAACTGTTTTTT
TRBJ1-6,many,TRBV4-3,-,CASSQTSGTTGNSPLHF,TGCGCCAGCAGCCAAACTTCAGGGACAACTGGTAATTCACCCCTCCACTTT
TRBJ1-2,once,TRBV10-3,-,CAISEDGSAGNLYGYTF,TGTGCCATCAGTGAGGACGGGTCGGCAGGGAACCTCTATGGCTACACCTTC
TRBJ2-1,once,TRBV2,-,CASSVSVVNEQFF,TGTGCCAGCAGTGTATCAGTGGTCAATGAGCAGTTCTTC
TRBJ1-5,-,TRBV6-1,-,CASSEVGIISNQPQHF,TGTGCCAGCAGTGAAGTCGGTATAATAAGCAATCAGCCCCAGCATTTT
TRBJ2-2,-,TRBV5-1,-,CASSLPGLRTGELFF,TGCGCCAGCAGCTTACCGGGACTCAGAACCGGGGAGCTGTTTTTT
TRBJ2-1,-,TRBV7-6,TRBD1,CASSSRTGGASYNEQFF,TGTGCCAGCAGCTCCCGGACAGGGGGCGCTTCCTACAATGAGCAGTTCTTC
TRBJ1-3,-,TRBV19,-,CASSSRRYSGNTIYF,TGTGCCAGTAGTTCCCGCCGGTACTCTGGAAACACCATATATTTT